A selection of T cell receptor beta chains follows, all from one sample in a study of T cell changes during pregnancy in multiple sclerosis. The repertoire was sequenced with immunoSEQ multiplex PCR; TCRdb's copy has only in-frame clones and lacks some. Altogether some 48,000 clones are present, 85% to 90% being singletons, with the ten largest covering around 7.9%. Sample: CD8+ T cells from peripheral blood mononuclear cells, taken in the second trimester of pregnancy. The receptor set was obtained from a female donor with multiple sclerosis, enrolled in a pregnancy study. Each CDR3 is given with its conserved first and last residue. The order of the fields is clone size, J gene, D gene, V gene, CDR3 protein, CDR3 DNA. The D gene is left open where the match is weak. The size field is filled for only some rows; it gives once, few, many or a size class.

size: NA
J: TRBJ1-3
D: NA
V: TRBV6-5
CDR3: CASSSPGSGNTIYF
DNA: TGTGCCAGCAGTTCTCCGGGGTCTGGAAACACCATATATTTT

size: NA
J: TRBJ2-1
D: TRBD2
V: TRBV6-4
CDR3: CASSDSRLANEQFF
DNA: TGTGCCAGCAGTGACTCAAGACTAGCTAATGAGCAGTTCTTC

size: NA
J: TRBJ2-7
D: TRBD2
V: TRBV6-6
CDR3: CASSYPSGLAGDEQYF
DNA: TGTGCCAGCAGTTACCCGTCGGGACTAGCGGGCGACGAGCAGTACTTC

size: once
J: TRBJ1-1
D: NA
V: TRBV29-1
CDR3: CSVTTGIGTEAFF
DNA: TGCAGCGTCACAACAGGGATAGGCACTGAAGCTTTCTTT

size: NA
J: TRBJ1-1
D: TRBD1
V: TRBV2
CDR3: CASSEAKGRGRGNTEAFF
DNA: TGTGCCAGCAGTGAAGCGAAGGGCAGGGGGCGCGGGAACACTGAAGCTTTCTTT

size: NA
J: TRBJ1-4
D: NA
V: TRBV27
CDR3: CASSREQGGEKLFF
DNA: TGTGCCAGCAGTCGGGAACAGGGTGGTGAAAAACTGTTTTTT

size: NA
J: TRBJ2-1
D: TRBD2
V: TRBV25-1
CDR3: CASSGLRGGSSYNEQFF
DNA: TGTGCCAGCAGTGGCCTGCGGGGGGGAAGCTCCTACAATGAGCAGTTCTTC

size: few
J: TRBJ1-5
D: NA
V: TRBV5-8
CDR3: CASSPGRSPNQPQHF
DNA: TGTGCCAGCAGCCCCGGTCGGTCCCCCAATCAGCCCCAGCATTTT

size: once
J: TRBJ2-2
D: NA
V: TRBV19
CDR3: CASSIDFAGELFF
DNA: TGTGCCAGTAGTATAGATTTCGCCGGGGAGCTGTTTTTT

size: NA
J: TRBJ2-2
D: NA
V: TRBV10-1
CDR3: CASSEYPGTSNTGELFF
DNA: TGCGCCAGCAGTGAGTACCCAGGGACTTCAAACACCGGGGAGCTGTTTTTT

size: NA
J: TRBJ2-3
D: NA
V: TRBV2
CDR3: CASSGTGQGDTQYF
DNA: TGTGCCAGCAGTGGTACAGGGCAAGGAGATACGCAGTATTTT

size: NA
J: TRBJ2-6
D: TRBD2
V: TRBV29-1
CDR3: CSVSGANSGANVLTF
DNA: TGCAGCGTAAGCGGGGCTAACTCTGGGGCCAACGTCCTGACTTTC

size: NA
J: TRBJ1-1
D: NA
V: TRBV19
CDR3: CASSISQGYTEAFF
DNA: TGTGCCAGTAGTATAAGTCAGGGGTACACTGAAGCTTTCTTT

size: NA
J: TRBJ2-3
D: TRBD1
V: TRBV4-1
CDR3: CASSQVQGDTDTQYF
DNA: TGCGCCAGCAGCCAAGTACAGGGGGACACAGATACGCAGTATTTT

size: NA
J: TRBJ2-1
D: NA
V: TRBV6-6
CDR3: CASSFLSTVEYNEQFF
DNA: TGTGCCAGCAGTTTTTTGTCCACGGTTGAATACAATGAGCAGTTCTTC

size: NA
J: TRBJ2-5
D: NA
V: TRBV25-1
CDR3: CASSERRVKGQETQYF
DNA: TGTGCCAGCAGTGAACGCAGGGTTAAGGGCCAAGAGACCCAGTACTTC

size: NA
J: TRBJ1-6
D: NA
V: TRBV13
CDR3: CASMRQANSPLHF
DNA: TGTGCCAGCATGCGTCAGGCTAATTCACCCCTCCACTTT

size: few
J: TRBJ1-1
D: NA
V: TRBV30
CDR3: CAWSVGRLSEAFF
DNA: TGTGCCTGGAGTGTTGGGAGGCTCTCTGAAGCTTTCTTT

size: NA
J: TRBJ1-2
D: TRBD1
V: TRBV14
CDR3: CASSQTSGTGSLVIYGYTF
DNA: TGTGCCAGCAGCCAAACCTCCGGGACAGGGAGTCTGGTCATCTATGGCTACACCTTC

size: NA
J: TRBJ2-7
D: TRBD1
V: TRBV19
CDR3: CASRPGQGREQYF
DNA: TGTGCCAGTAGGCCGGGACAGGGACGCGAGCAGTACTTC

size: NA
J: TRBJ2-3
D: NA
V: TRBV7-9
CDR3: CASSWVDNTDTQYF
DNA: TGTGCCAGCAGTTGGGTCGACAACACAGATACGCAGTATTTT

size: NA
J: TRBJ2-3
D: NA
V: TRBV6-1
CDR3: CASSPFVMDTQYF
DNA: TGTGCCAGCAGCCCATTTGTCATGGATACGCAGTATTTT